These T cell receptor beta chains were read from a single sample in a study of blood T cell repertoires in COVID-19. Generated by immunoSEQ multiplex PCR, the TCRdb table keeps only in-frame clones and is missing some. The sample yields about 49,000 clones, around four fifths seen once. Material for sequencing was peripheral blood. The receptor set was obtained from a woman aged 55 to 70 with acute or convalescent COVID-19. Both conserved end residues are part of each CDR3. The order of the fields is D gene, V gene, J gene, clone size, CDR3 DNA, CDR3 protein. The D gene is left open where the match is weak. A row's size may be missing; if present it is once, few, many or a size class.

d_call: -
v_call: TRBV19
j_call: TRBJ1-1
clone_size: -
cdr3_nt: TGTGCCAGTACCCTCTCTGGAGTCTACACTGAAGCTTTCTTT
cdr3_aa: CASTLSGVYTEAFF

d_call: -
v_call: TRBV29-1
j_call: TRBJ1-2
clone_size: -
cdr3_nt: TGCAGCGTTCTAGGGGGAGGGTATGGCTACACCTTC
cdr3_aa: CSVLGGGYGYTF

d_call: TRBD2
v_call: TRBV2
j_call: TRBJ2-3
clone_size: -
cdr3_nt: TGTGCCAGCAGTGAGATTGGGCGGGGGGCAGATACGCAGTATTTT
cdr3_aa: CASSEIGRGADTQYF

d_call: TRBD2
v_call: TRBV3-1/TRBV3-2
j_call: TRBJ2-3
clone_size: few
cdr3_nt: TGTGCCAGCAGACTTACTAGCGGTAGCACAGATACGCAGTATTTT
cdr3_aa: CASRLTSGSTDTQYF

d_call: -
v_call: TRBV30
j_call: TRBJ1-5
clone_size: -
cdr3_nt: TGTGCCTGGAGTGTACGGAGAAATAGCAATCAGCCCCAGCATTTT
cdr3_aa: CAWSVRRNSNQPQHF

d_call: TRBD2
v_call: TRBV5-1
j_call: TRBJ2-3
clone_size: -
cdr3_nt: TGCGCCAGCAGCCTGACAGGGGGCGCCGGGACTAGCGGGTATAGCACAGATACGCAGTATTTT
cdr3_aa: CASSLTGGAGTSGYSTDTQYF

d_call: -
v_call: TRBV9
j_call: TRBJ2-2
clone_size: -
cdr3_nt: TGTGCCAGCGCGGCCGTTGCGAACACCGGGGAGCTGTTTTTT
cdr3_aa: CASAAVANTGELFF

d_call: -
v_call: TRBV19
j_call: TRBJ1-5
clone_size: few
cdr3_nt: TGTGCCAGTAGTATAGATTCAGTAAATCAGCCCCAGCATTTT
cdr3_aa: CASSIDSVNQPQHF

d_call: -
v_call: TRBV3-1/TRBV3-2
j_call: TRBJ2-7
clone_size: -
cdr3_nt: TGTGCCAGCAGCCATGGGCTATCCTACGAGCAGTACTTC
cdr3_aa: CASSHGLSYEQYF

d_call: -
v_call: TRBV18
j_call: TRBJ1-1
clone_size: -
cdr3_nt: TGTGCCAGCGCCACAGGGACGAACACTGAAGCTTTCTTT
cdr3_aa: CASATGTNTEAFF

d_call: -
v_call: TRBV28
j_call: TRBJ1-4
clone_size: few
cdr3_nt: TGTGCCAGCGGGGGAGGGTCAACTAATGAAAAACTGTTTTTT
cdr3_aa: CASGGGSTNEKLFF

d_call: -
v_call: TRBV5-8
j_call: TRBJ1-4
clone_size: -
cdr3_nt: TGTGCCAGCAGCTTGGAGTTAACAGGAGAAAAACTGTTTTTT
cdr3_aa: CASSLELTGEKLFF

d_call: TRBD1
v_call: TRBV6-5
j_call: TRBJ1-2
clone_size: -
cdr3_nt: TGTGCCAGCTGGACAGGGGCTCTATTCAACTATGGCTACACCTTC
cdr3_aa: CASWTGALFNYGYTF

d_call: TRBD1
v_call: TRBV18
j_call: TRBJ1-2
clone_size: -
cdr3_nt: TGTGCCAGCTCATATCCGGGACAGGGGGCAAATGGCTACACCTTC
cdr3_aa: CASSYPGQGANGYTF

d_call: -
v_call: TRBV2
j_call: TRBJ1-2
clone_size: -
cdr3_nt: TGTGCCAGCAGTTACACAGGAGACTATGGCTACACCTTC
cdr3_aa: CASSYTGDYGYTF

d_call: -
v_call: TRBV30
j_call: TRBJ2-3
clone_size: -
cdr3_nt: TGTGCCTGGAGTGTAGGGGGATCACGAGCAGATACGCAGTATTTT
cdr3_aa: CAWSVGGSRADTQYF

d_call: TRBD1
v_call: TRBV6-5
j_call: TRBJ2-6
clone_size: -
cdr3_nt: TGTGCCAGCAGGACAGGGGGATCTGGGGCCAACGTCCTGACTTTC
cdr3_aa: CASRTGGSGANVLTF

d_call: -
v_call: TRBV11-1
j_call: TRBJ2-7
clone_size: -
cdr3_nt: TGTGCCAGCAGCTTCCAGGGGAGCTCCTACGAGCAGTACTTC
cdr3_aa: CASSFQGSSYEQYF

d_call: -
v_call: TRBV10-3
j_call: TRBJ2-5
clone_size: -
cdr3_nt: TGTGCCATCAGTGAGGGGACATCCAGGCAAGAGACCCAGTACTTC
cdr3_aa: CAISEGTSRQETQYF

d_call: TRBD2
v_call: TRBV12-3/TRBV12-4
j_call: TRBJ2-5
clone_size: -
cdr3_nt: TGTGCCAGCAGTTTAAGCGGGGGTGAGACCCAGTACTTC
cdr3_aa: CASSLSGGETQYF

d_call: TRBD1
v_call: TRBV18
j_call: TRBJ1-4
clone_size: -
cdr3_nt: TGTGCCAGCTCACCGAGGACAGGGTTCGAAAAACTGTTTTTT
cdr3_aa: CASSPRTGFEKLFF

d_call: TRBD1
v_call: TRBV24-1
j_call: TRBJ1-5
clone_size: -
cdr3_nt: TGTGCCACCAGTGACCCGAGACAGGGCACAGGCAATCAGCCCCAGCATTTT
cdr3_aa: CATSDPRQGTGNQPQHF

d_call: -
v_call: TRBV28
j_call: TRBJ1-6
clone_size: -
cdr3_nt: TGTGCCAGCACCCCGGGAGTGACTCCCCTCCACTTT
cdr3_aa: CASTPGVTPLHF

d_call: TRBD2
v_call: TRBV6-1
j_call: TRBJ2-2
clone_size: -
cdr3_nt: TGTGCCAGCAGTGACCCCAAACTAGCGGGGGGCGCCACCGGGGAGCTGTTTTTT
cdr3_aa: CASSDPKLAGGATGELFF

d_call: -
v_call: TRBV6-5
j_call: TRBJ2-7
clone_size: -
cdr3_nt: TGTGCCAGCACCGAATCCGGGGGGCTCTACGAGCAGTACTTC
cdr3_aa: CASTESGGLYEQYF

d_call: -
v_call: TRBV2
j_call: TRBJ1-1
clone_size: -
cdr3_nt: TGTGCCAGCAGGAAGCAGGGAATGACGAACACTGAAGCTTTCTTT
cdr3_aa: CASRKQGMTNTEAFF

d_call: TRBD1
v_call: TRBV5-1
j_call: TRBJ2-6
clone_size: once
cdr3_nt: TGCGCCAGCAGCGATGCAAGACAGGGCGGTATTGGGGCCAACGTCCTGACTTTC
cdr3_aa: CASSDARQGGIGANVLTF

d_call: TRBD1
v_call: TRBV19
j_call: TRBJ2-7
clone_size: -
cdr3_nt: TGTGCCAGTAGTATGACAGGGGGCGAGCAGTACTTC
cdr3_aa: CASSMTGGEQYF

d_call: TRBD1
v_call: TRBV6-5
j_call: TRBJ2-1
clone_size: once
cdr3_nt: TGTGCCAGCAGTTACTCGAGGACAGGGTGGAATGAGCAGTTCTTC
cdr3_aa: CASSYSRTGWNEQFF

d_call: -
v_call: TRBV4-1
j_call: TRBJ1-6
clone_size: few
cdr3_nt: TGCGCCAGCAGCCCCGGTCCCACTAATAATTCACCCCTCCACTTT
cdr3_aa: CASSPGPTNNSPLHF